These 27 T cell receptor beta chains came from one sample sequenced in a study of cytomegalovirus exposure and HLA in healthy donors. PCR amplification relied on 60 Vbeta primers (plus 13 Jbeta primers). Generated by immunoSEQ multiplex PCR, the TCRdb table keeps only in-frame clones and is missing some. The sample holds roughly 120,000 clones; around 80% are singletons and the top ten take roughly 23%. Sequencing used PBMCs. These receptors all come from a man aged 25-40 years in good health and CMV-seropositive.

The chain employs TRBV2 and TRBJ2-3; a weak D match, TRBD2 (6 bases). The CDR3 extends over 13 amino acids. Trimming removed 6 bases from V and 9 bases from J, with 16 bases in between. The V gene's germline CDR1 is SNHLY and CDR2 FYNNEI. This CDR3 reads CASRGGGSGTQYF. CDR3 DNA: TGTGCCAGCAGGGGGGGTGGGTCTGGGACGCAGTATTTT.

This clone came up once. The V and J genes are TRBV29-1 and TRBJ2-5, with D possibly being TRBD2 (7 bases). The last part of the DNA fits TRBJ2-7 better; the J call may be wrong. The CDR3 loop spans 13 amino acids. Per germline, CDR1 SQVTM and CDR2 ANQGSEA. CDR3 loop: CSGSQGGGGEQYF. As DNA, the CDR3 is TGCAGCGGCTCCCAGGGAGGGGGAGGCGAGCAGTACTTC.

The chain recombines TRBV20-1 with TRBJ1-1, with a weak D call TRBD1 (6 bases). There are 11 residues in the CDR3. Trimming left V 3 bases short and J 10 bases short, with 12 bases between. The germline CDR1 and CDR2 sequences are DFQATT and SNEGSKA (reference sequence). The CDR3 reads CSASYRAPAFF. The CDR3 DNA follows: TGCAGTGCTAGTTACAGGGCTCCAGCTTTCTTT.

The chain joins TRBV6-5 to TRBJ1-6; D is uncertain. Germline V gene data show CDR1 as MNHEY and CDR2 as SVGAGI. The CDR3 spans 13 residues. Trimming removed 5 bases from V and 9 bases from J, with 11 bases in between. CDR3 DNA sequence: TGTGCCAGCAGTACAGATCCTCGTTCACCCCTCCACTTT. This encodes CASSTDPRSPLHF.

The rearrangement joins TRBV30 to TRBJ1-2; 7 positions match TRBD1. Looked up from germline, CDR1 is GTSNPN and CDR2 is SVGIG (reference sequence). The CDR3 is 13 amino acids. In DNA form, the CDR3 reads TGTGCTCTGGAGGAGGGGGCATTGGGCGGCTACACCTTC. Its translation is CALEEGALGGYTF.

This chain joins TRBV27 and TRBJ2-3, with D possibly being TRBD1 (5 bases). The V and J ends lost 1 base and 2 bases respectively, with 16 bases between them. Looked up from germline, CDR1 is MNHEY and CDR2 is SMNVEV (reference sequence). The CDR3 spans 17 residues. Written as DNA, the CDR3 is TGTGCCAGCAGTTTATTTATGGGGTTAGGGGTCACAGATACGCAGTATTTT. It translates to CASSLFMGLGVTDTQYF.

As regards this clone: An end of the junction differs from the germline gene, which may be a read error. CDR3 region: CASNQVSGVNEKLFF. The DNA of the CDR3 is TGTGCCAGCAACCAAGTCTCAGGGGTTAATGAAAAACTGTTTTTT. The gene calls are TRBV4-2 and TRBJ1-4, with D perhaps matching TRBD1 (6 bases). Germline CDR1 is LGHNA and CDR2 is YNFKEQ. This CDR3 is 15 amino acids long.

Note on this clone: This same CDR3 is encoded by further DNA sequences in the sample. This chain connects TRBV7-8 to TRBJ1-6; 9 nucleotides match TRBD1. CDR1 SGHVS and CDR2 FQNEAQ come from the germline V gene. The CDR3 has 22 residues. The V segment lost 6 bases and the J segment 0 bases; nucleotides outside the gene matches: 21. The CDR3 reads CASSPSGQGQASRGSYNSPLHF. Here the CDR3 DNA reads TGTGCCAGCAGTCCCTCCGGACAGGGGCAGGCATCCCGGGGCTCCTATAATTCACCCCTCCACTTT. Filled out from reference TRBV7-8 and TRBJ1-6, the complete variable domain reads GAGVSQSPRYKVAKRGQDVALRCDPISGHVSLFWYQQALGQGPEFLTYFQNEAQLDKSGLPSDRFFAERPEGSVSTLKIQRTQQEDSAVYLCASSPSGQGQASRGSYNSPLHFGNGTRLTVT.

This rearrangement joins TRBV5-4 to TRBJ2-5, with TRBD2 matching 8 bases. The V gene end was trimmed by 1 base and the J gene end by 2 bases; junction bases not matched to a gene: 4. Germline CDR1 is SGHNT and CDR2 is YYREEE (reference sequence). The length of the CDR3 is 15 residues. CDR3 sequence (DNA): TGTGCCAGCAGCTTGAGGGCTAGCGGGCAAGAGACCCAGTACTTC. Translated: CASSLRASGQETQYF. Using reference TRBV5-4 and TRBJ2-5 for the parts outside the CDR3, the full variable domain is ETGVTQSPTHLIKTRGQQVTLRCSSQSGHNTVSWYQQALGQGPQFIFQYYREEENGRGNFPPRFSGLQFPNYSSELNVNALELDDSALYLCASSLRASGQETQYFGPGTRLLVL.

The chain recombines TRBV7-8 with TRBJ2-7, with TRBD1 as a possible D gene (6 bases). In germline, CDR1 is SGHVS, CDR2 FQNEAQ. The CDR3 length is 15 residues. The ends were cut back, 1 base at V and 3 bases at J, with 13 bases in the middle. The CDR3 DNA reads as TGTGCCAGCAGCTTAGACCCCACAGGGTTCTACGAGCAGTACGTC. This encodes CASSLDPTGFYEQYV.

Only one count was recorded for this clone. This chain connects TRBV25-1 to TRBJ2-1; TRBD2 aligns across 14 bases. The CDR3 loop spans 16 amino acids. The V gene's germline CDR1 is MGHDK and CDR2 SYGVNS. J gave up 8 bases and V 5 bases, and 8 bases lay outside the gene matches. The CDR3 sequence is CASSSGGLAGADEQFF. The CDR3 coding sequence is TGTGCCAGCAGTTCAGGGGGACTAGCGGGAGCTGATGAGCAGTTCTTC.

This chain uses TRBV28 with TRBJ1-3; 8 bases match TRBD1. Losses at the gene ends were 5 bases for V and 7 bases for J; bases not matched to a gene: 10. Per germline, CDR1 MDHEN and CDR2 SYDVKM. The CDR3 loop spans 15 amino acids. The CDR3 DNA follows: TGTGCCAGCAGTCCAACAGGGGGTTTTTGGAACACCATATATTTT. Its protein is CASSPTGGFWNTIYF.

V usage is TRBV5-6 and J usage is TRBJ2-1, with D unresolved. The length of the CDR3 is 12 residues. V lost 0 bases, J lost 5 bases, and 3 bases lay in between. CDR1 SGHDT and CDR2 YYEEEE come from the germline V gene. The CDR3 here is CASSLVDNEQFF. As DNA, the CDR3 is TGTGCCAGCAGCTTGGTAGACAATGAGCAGTTCTTC. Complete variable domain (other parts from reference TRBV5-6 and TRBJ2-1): DAGVTQSPTHLIKTRGQQVTLRCSPKSGHDTVSWYQQALGQGPQFIFQYYEEEERQRGNFPDRFSGHQFPNYSSELNVNALLLGDSALYLCASSLVDNEQFFGPGTRLTVL.

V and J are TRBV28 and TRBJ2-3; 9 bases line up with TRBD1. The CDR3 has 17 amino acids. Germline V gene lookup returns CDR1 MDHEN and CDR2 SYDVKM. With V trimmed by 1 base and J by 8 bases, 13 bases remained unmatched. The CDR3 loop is CASSLSEWDRVSATQYF. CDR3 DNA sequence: TGTGCCAGCAGTTTATCTGAGTGGGACAGGGTCTCAGCTACGCAGTATTTT.

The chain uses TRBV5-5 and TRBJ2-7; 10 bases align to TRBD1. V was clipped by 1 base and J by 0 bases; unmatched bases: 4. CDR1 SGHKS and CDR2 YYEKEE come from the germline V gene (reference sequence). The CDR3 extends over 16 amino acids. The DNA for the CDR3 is TGTGCCAGCAGCTTGTTGCGGGACAGGGGCTCCTACGAGCAGTACTTC. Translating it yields CASSLLRDRGSYEQYF.

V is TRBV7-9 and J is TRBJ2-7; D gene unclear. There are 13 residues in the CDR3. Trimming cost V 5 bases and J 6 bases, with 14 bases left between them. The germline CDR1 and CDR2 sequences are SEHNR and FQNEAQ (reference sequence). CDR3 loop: CASSPSSSPEQYF. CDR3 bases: TGTGCCAGCAGCCCTAGTTCGAGTCCCGAGCAGTACTTC.

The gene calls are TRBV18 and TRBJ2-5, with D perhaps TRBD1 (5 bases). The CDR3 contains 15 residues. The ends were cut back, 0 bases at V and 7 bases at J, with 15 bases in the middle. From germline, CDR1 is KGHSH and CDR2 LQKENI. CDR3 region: CASSPPARARVTQYF. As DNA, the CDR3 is TGTGCCAGCTCACCACCGGCCAGGGCCCGGGTGACCCAGTACTTC.

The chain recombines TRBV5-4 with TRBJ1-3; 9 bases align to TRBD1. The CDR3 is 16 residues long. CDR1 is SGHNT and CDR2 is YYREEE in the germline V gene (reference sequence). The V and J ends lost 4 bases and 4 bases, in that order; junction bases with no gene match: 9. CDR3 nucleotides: TGTGCCAGCAGCCGCACTCCCGGGACAGGGGGAAACACCATATATTTT. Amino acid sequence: CASSRTPGTGGNTIYF. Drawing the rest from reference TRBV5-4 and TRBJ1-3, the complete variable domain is ETGVTQSPTHLIKTRGQQVTLRCSSQSGHNTVSWYQQALGQGPQFIFQYYREEENGRGNFPPRFSGLQFPNYSSELNVNALELDDSALYLCASSRTPGTGGNTIYFGEGSWLTVV.

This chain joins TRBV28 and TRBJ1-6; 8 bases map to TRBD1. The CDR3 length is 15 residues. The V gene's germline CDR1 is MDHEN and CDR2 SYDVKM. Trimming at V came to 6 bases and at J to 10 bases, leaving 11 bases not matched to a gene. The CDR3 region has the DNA TGTGCCAGCAGCCAAGGTGTCAGGGGGCGGTCACCCCTCCACTTT. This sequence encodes CASSQGVRGRSPLHF.

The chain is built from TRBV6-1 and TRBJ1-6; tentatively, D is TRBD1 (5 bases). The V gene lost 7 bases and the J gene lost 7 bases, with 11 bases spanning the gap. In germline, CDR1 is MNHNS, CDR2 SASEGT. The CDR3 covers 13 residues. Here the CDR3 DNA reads TGTGCCAGCAACTACGGGGGAAATTCACCCCTCCACTTT. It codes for CASNYGGNSPLHF.

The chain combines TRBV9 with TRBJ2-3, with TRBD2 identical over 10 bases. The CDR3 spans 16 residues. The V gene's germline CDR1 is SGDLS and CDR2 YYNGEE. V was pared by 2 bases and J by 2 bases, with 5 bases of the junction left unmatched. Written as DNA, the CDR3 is TGTGCCAGCAGCGTGGGGAGCGGGAGGGCCACAGATACGCAGTATTTT. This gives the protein CASSVGSGRATDTQYF.

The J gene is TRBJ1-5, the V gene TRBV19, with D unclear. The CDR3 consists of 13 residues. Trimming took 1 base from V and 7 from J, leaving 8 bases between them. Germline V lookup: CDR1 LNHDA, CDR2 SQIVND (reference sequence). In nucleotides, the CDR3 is TGTGCCAGTAGTATAGTGGCAGTACAGCCCCAGCATTTT. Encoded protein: CASSIVAVQPQHF.

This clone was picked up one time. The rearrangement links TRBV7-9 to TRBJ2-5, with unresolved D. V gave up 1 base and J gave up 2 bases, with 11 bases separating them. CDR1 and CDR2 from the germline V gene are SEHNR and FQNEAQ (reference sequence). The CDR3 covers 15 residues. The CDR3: CASSLDFRLQETQYF. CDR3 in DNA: TGTGCCAGCAGCTTAGACTTTCGGTTACAAGAGACCCAGTACTTC.

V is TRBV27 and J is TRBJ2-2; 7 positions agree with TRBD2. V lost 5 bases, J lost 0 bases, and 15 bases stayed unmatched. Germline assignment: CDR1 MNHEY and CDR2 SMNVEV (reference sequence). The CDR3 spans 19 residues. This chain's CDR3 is CASSRRAGRVASNTGELFF. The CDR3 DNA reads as TGTGCCAGCAGTCGTAGGGCAGGGAGGGTCGCTTCGAACACCGGGGAGCTGTTTTTT.

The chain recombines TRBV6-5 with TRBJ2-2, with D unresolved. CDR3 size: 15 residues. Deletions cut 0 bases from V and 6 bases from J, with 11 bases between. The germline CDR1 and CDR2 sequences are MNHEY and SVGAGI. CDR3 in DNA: TGTGCCAGCAGTTACTCCCCAGGATGGCCCGGGGAGCTGTTTTTT. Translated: CASSYSPGWPGELFF.

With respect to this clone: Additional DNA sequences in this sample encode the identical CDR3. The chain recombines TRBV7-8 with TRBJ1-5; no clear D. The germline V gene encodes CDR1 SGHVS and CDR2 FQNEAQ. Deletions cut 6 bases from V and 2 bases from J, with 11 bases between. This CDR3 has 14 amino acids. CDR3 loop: CASRITPGNQPQHF. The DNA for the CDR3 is TGTGCCAGCAGGATTACCCCGGGCAATCAGCCCCAGCATTTT.

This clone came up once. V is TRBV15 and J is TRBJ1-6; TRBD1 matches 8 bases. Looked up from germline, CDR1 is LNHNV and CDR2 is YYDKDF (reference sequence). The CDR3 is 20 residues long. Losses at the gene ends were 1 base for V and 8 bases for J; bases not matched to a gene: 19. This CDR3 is CATSRGPEKTGVYGDSPLHF. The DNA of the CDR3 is TGTGCCACCAGCAGAGGCCCGGAGAAGACAGGGGTTTATGGAGATTCACCCCTCCACTTT.